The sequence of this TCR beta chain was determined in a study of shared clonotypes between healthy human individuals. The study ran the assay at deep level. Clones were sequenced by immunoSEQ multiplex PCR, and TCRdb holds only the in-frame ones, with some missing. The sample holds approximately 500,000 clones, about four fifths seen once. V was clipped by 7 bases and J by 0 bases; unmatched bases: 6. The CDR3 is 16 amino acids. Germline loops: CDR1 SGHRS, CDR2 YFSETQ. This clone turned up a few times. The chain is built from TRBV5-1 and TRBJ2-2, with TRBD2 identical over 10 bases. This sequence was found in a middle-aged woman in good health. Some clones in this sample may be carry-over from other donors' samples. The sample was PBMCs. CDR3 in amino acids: CASETGTSANTGELFF. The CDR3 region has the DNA TGCGCCAGCGAAACCGGGACTAGCGCGAACACCGGGGAGCTGTTTTTT.